The 16 T cell receptor beta chains reported below all come from one sample, sequenced in a study of T cell changes during pregnancy in multiple sclerosis. Using immunoSEQ multiplex PCR, the repertoire was profiled, and TCRdb retains in-frame clones only, with some absent. Of just over 90,000 clones in the sample, 91% were seen once. Sequencing was performed on peripheral blood, taken after pregnancy. Source of these receptors: a female donor in good health, enrolled as a control in a pregnancy study.

The chain joins TRBV4-3 to TRBJ2-7; 10 bases line up with TRBD1. Trimming cost V 2 bases and J 4 bases; bases outside gene matches: 5. In germline, CDR1 is LGHNA, CDR2 YSLEER. CDR3 length equals 15 residues. The CDR3 DNA reads as TGCGCCAGCAGCCAATCCGGGACAGGGGTGTACGAGCAGTACTTC. Translation gives CASSQSGTGVYEQYF.

The genes are TRBV19 and TRBJ2-1; TRBD2 might be the D (6 bases). This CDR3 has 14 amino acids. CDR1 LNHDA and CDR2 SQIVND come from the germline V gene (reference sequence). Trimming cost V 5 bases and J 4 bases, with 12 bases left between them. In DNA, the CDR3 is TGTGCCAGTAGTCCACGGACTAAATACAATGAGCAGTTCTTC. Its protein is CASSPRTKYNEQFF.

The rearrangement joins TRBV28 to TRBJ1-6, with a weak D call TRBD1 (5 bases). Germline V gene sequence: CDR1 MDHEN, CDR2 SYDVKM. The CDR3 has 12 amino acids. V gave up 10 bases and J gave up 10 bases, with 14 bases separating them. CDR3 DNA: TGTGCCACCCTGGAGACAGCCTCACCCCTCCACTTT. It encodes CATLETASPLHF. Based on the CDR3 plus reference TRBV28 and TRBJ1-6, the full variable domain is DVKVTQSSRYLVKRTGEKVFLECVQDMDHENMFWYRQDPGLGLRLIYFSYDVKMKEKGDIPEGYSVSREKKERFSLILESASTNQTSMYLCATLETASPLHFGNGTRLTVT.

This clone appeared a single time. The chain links TRBV19 to TRBJ2-5, with 7 bases fitting TRBD1. Germline loops: CDR1 LNHDA, CDR2 SQIVND (reference sequence). The CDR3 runs to 15 residues. With V trimmed by 0 bases and J by 2 bases, 3 bases remained unmatched. The CDR3: CASSIDGTVQETQYF. The CDR3 DNA is TGTGCCAGTAGTATAGACGGGACAGTACAAGAGACCCAGTACTTC.

The chain links TRBV9 to TRBJ2-1, with 7 nucleotides matching TRBD2. CDR1 and CDR2 from the germline V gene are SGDLS and YYNGEE. The CDR3 sequence is 15 residues long. V gave up 0 bases and J gave up 3 bases; unmatched junction bases: 3. CDR3 amino acids: CASSVVTGGYNEQFF. CDR3 nucleotide sequence: TGTGCCAGCAGCGTAGTAACGGGGGGCTACAATGAGCAGTTCTTC.

The chain couples TRBV19 to TRBJ1-2; 9 nucleotides match TRBD1. The germline V gene has CDR1 LNHDA and CDR2 SQIVND (reference sequence). This CDR3 is built from 13 residues. Trimming cost V 4 bases and J 7 bases; bases outside gene matches: 4. The CDR3 bases are TGTGCCAGTAGTACCGGACAGGGGCCTGGCTACACCTTC. Protein: CASSTGQGPGYTF.

The chain couples TRBV4-3 to TRBJ1-6, with 8 bases matching TRBD1. The CDR3 contains 15 residues. Per germline, CDR1 LGHNA and CDR2 YSLEER. J gave up 13 bases and V 4 bases, and 12 bases lay outside the gene matches. The CDR3 protein is CASSLLPGQVDPLHF. The CDR3 region has the DNA TGCGCCAGCAGCCTACTACCGGGACAGGTTGATCCCCTCCACTTT.

J is TRBJ2-1 and V is TRBV12-5; TRBD2 is a possible D gene (7 bases). Germline CDR1 and CDR2: LGHNT and FRNRAP. The V gene lost 9 bases and the J gene lost 4 bases, with 16 bases spanning the gap. The CDR3 sequence is 14 residues long. This chain's CDR3 is CASVGGAGYNEQFF. CDR3 nucleotides: TGTGCTAGCGTGGGGGGGGCAGGATACAATGAGCAGTTCTTC.

This clone was seen a handful of times. The gene calls are TRBV4-3 and TRBJ2-1; the match to TRBD2 covers 8 bases. The CDR3 length is 17 residues. Germline CDR1 LGHNA, CDR2 YSLEER. Germline trimming cut 1 base from V and 1 base from J; bases unmatched to any gene: 6. CDR3 region: CASSQGGSGASYNEQFF. CDR3 DNA: TGCGCCAGCAGCCAAGGGGGTAGCGGGGCGTCCTACAATGAGCAGTTCTTC.

V gene TRBV7-8 combines with J gene TRBJ2-7; D not certain. The CDR3 extends over 13 amino acids. CDR1 and CDR2 (germline): SGHVS, FQNEAQ. V was cut by 7 bases and J by 6 bases, with 16 bases left in between. The CDR3 DNA sequence: TGTGCCAGCACCTCTACGCCCCTCGGCGAGCAGTACTTC. Its protein product is CASTSTPLGEQYF.

The V and J genes are TRBV6-5 and TRBJ1-2; weak D call: TRBD1 (6 bases). This CDR3 has 15 residues. CDR1 and CDR2 from the germline V gene are MNHEY and SVGAGI. V dropped 2 bases and J dropped 7 bases, with 17 bases sitting between them. The CDR3 sequence: CASSYRPSNRAGYTF. CDR3 DNA: TGTGCCAGCAGTTACCGCCCGAGCAACAGGGCTGGCTACACCTTC.

The gene calls are TRBV27 and TRBJ1-2; tentatively, D is TRBD1 (6 bases). There are 14 residues in the CDR3. In germline, CDR1 is MNHEY, CDR2 SMNVEV (reference sequence). V lost 2 bases to trimming and J lost 8 bases, with 15 bases between them. CDR3 nucleotides: TGTGCCAGCAGTTTAGGGGGCCACGCCCCCGGCTACACCTTC. Translated, it gives CASSLGGHAPGYTF.

The chain carries TRBV28 and TRBJ2-1, with 7 bases fitting TRBD2. This CDR3 has 15 amino acids. The germline V gene has CDR1 MDHEN and CDR2 SYDVKM. J lost 4 bases, V lost 6 bases, and 9 bases had no gene match. The CDR3 nucleotides read TGTGCCAGCAGGCGGAATAGGGGAGGGTACAATGAGCAGTTCTTC. It encodes CASRRNRGGYNEQFF.

This clone came up once. V is TRBV6-5 and J is TRBJ1-1; 9 nucleotides line up with TRBD1. This CDR3 contains 15 residues. V gave up 0 bases and J gave up 10 bases; unmatched junction bases: 9. The V gene's germline CDR1 is MNHEY and CDR2 SVGAGI. CDR3 in DNA: TGTGCCAGCAGTTACTCGGAGGGACAGGGAGGAGGAGCTTTCTTT. Translation: CASSYSEGQGGGAFF.

This chain links TRBV4-3 with TRBJ1-6; D call uncertain. The CDR3 runs 15 residues. The V and J ends lost 1 base and 4 bases respectively, with 8 bases between them. The V gene's germline CDR1 is LGHNA and CDR2 YSLEER. The DNA of the CDR3 is TGCGCCAGCAGCCAAGTGAGAGGATATAATTCACCCCTCCACTTT. It yields the protein CASSQVRGYNSPLHF.

The chain couples TRBV27 to TRBJ1-1; D unclear. CDR1 and CDR2 from the germline V gene are MNHEY and SMNVEV (reference sequence). CDR3 size: 14 residues. Between the trimmed V and J ends, which lost 1 base and 2 bases, there was a span of 8 bases. The chain's CDR3 is CASSLFPINTEAFF. CDR3 DNA sequence: TGTGCCAGCAGTTTATTCCCCATTAACACTGAAGCTTTCTTT.